Shown below are 8 T cell receptor beta chains from a single sample sequenced in a study of blood T cell repertoires in COVID-19. Sequencing used immunoSEQ multiplex PCR; TCRdb keeps in-frame clones, though not all of them. The sample carries fewer than 95,000 clones, about 89% recorded once. Material for sequencing was peripheral blood. The source of these receptors is a man aged 50-59 years with acute or convalescent COVID-19.

This sequence joins TRBV5-4 and TRBJ2-3; 10 bases fit TRBD2. From germline, CDR1 is SGHNT and CDR2 YYREEE (reference sequence). Trimming removed 5 bases from V and 4 bases from J; junction bases left unmatched: 7. The CDR3 covers 15 residues. Written as DNA, the CDR3 is TGTGCCAGCAGGGCCGGGACTAGCGCTTCAGATACGCAGTATTTT. Protein product: CASRAGTSASDTQYF.

The V call is TRBV7-8, the J call TRBJ2-1, with 11 bases aligning to TRBD2. The J segment lost 0 bases and the V segment lost 5 bases, leaving 6 bases of the junction unmatched. From germline, CDR1 is SGHVS and CDR2 FQNEAQ. The CDR3 totals 17 residues. The CDR3 DNA reads as TGTGCCAGCAGCCTCACTAGCGGGGGAGTCTCCTACAATGAGCAGTTCTTC. It specifies CASSLTSGGVSYNEQFF.

This clone was counted a single time. This rearrangement joins TRBV5-1 to TRBJ1-1; D is possibly TRBD1 (5 bases). V lost 0 bases and J lost 5, with 8 bases in between. The CDR3 is 13 amino acids. CDR1 is SGHRS and CDR2 is YFSETQ in the germline V gene. The CDR3 DNA reads TGCGCCAGCAGCTTGGACCAGGGAACTGAAGCTTTCTTT. Protein sequence: CASSLDQGTEAFF.

V is TRBV7-2 and J is TRBJ2-5; 8 nucleotides line up with TRBD1. With 5 bases clipped from V and 4 bases from J, the junction kept 12 bases outside the gene matches. Germline V gives CDR1 SGHTA, CDR2 FQGNSA. The CDR3 runs to 16 residues. CDR3 in amino acids: CASSLTGGQSRETQYF. The CDR3 DNA reads as TGTGCCAGCAGCCTAACAGGGGGGCAATCACGAGAGACCCAGTACTTC.

V is TRBV19 and J is TRBJ2-3; D may be TRBD2 (6 bases). The CDR3 is 15 residues long. The V and J ends lost 5 bases and 0 bases respectively, with 12 bases between them. The germline V gene encodes CDR1 LNHDA and CDR2 SQIVND (reference sequence). The CDR3 DNA sequence: TGTGCCAGTAGTTCGCGGGGTTTAAGCACAGATACGCAGTATTTT. Amino acid sequence: CASSSRGLSTDTQYF.

The count of this clone is one. The chain combines TRBV28 with TRBJ2-7; a possible D gene is TRBD2 (6 bases). In germline, CDR1 is MDHEN, CDR2 SYDVKM. Trimming left V 5 bases short and J 0 bases short, with 17 bases between. This CDR3 region has 16 residues. Here the CDR3 reads CASSGTGLQSSYEQYV. CDR3 DNA: TGTGCCAGCAGTGGGACGGGACTCCAAAGCTCCTACGAGCAGTACGTC.

The chain links TRBV5-4 to TRBJ2-1; the match to TRBD2 covers 14 bases. This CDR3 comprises 17 residues. V lost 4 bases, J lost 5 bases, and 8 bases stayed unmatched. Germline CDR1 is SGHNT and CDR2 is YYREEE (reference sequence). The CDR3 reads CASSLAPGLAGDNEQFF. In DNA, the CDR3 is TGTGCCAGCAGCCTTGCCCCGGGACTAGCGGGGGACAATGAGCAGTTCTTC.

V gene TRBV6-1 combines with J gene TRBJ1-2, with D hard to call. Trimming removed 3 bases at V and 7 bases at J, with 15 bases between. This CDR3 comprises 14 residues. CDR1 MNHNS and CDR2 SASEGT come from the germline V gene. The CDR3 is CASSEQNRPGGYTF. CDR3 DNA: TGTGCCAGCAGTGAGCAGAATCGGCCGGGTGGCTACACCTTC.